A single sample is the source of the 29 T cell receptor beta chains below, sequenced in a study of T cells in Graves' hyperthyroidism and ophthalmopathy. RNA transcripts served as the template for amplifying TCR beta CDR3 regions. Initially, a first-round RT-PCR of the TCR CDR3 employed the HTBI primer set. A single record per CDR3 protein comes from TCRdb applying MiXCR to the multiplex PCR reads. The sample has hundreds of thousands of distinct CDR3 sequences; under 20% are singletons. Sequences were obtained from blood. These receptors all stem from a woman in her late teens or twenties with Graves' ophthalmopathy.

This clonotype was seen at least ten times. The chain links TRBV13 to TRBJ1-1; TRBD1 agrees at 8 bases. CDR3 length: 14 amino acids. Germline V gene lookup returns CDR1 PRHDT and CDR2 FYEKMQ (reference sequence). The trim removed 5 bases at V and 7 bases at J, leaving 9 bases unmatched. CDR3: CASSLQGAGNEAFF. CDR3 bases: TGTGCCAGCAGCCTTCAGGGGGCAGGGAATGAAGCTTTCTTT.

The chain employs TRBV6-1 and TRBJ2-4, with D possibly TRBD1 on 6 matching bases. Germline values: CDR1 MNHNS, CDR2 SASEGT. This CDR3 is built from 17 residues. V shed 2 bases and J shed 3 bases, with 17 bases lying between them. CDR3 DNA sequence: TGTGCCAGCAGTGAACGTCCATATGACAGGCTCAAAAACATTCAGTACTTC. It translates to CASSERPYDRLKNIQYF.

Only a few counts were recorded for this clonotype. The V gene is TRBV7-8, the J gene TRBJ2-5; 7 bases align to TRBD1. Germline loops: CDR1 SGHVS, CDR2 FQNEAQ. V lost 6 bases, J lost 0 bases, and 4 bases stayed unmatched. The CDR3 is 14 residues long. CDR3 amino acids: CASRQTGYQETQYF. CDR3 DNA sequence: TGTGCCAGCAGACAGACAGGGTACCAAGAGACCCAGTACTTC.

This clonotype was detected ten times or more. The genes are TRBV20-1 and TRBJ2-7; weak D call: TRBD1 (5 bases). V lost 1 base and J lost 2, with 15 bases in between. The germline V gene has CDR1 DFQATT and CDR2 SNEGSKA (reference sequence). The CDR3 runs to 15 residues. The CDR3 loop is CSARGRQPQPYEQYF. CDR3 nucleotide sequence: TGCAGTGCTAGAGGGAGACAGCCACAACCCTACGAGCAGTACTTC.

This chain links TRBV4-1 with TRBJ2-7; D is unclear. Looked up from germline, CDR1 is MGHRA and CDR2 is YSYEKL. The ends were cut back, 2 bases at V and 2 bases at J, with 13 bases in the middle. The CDR3 loop spans 15 amino acids. CDR3 amino acids: CASSQRESDTYEQYF. CDR3 DNA: TGCGCCAGCAGCCAACGAGAGAGCGATACCTACGAGCAGTACTTC.

About this clonotype: Just one base apart from a much larger clone, this may be a read error. The chain employs TRBV7-2 and TRBJ2-7; 8 bases are a match to TRBD1. The CDR3 totals 14 residues. Per the germline V gene, CDR1 is SGHTA and CDR2 is FQGNSA. CDR3 region: CVSSLARGQAEQYF. The CDR3 bases are TGTGTCAGCAGCTTAGCCAGGGGGCAGGCCGAGCAGTACTTC. Full variable domain (rest looked up from reference TRBV7-2 and TRBJ2-7): GAGVSQSPSNKVTEKGKDVELRCDPISGHTALYWYRQSLGQGLEFLIYFQGNSAPDKSGLPSDRFSAERTGGSVSTLTIQRTQQEDSAVYLCVSSLARGQAEQYFGPGTRLTVT.

This clonotype was counted between two and nine times. This chain joins TRBV18 and TRBJ1-4, with D possibly matching TRBD1 (6 bases). CDR1 and CDR2 (germline): KGHSH, LQKENI. Between the trimmed V and J ends, which lost 0 bases and 8 bases, there was a span of 16 bases. There are 16 residues in the CDR3. The CDR3 sequence: CASSPPDRTGGEKLFF. The CDR3 coding sequence is TGTGCCAGCTCACCACCCGACAGGACCGGAGGGGAAAAACTGTTTTTT.

At least ten counts were recorded for this clonotype. The chain uses TRBV2 and TRBJ1-5, with 8 bases lining up with TRBD1. The CDR3 totals 14 residues. Germline V gene sequence: CDR1 SNHLY, CDR2 FYNNEI. V was pared by 3 bases and J by 5 bases, with 3 bases of the junction left unmatched. Here the CDR3 reads CASSEDRADQPQHF. As DNA, the CDR3 is TGTGCCAGCAGTGAGGACAGGGCGGATCAGCCCCAGCATTTT.

This clonotype was observed a few times. A single base separates this from a much larger clone, so it may be a read error. V is TRBV27 and J is TRBJ2-7; 8 bases match TRBD2. The J call may be in error: the DNA end matches TRBJ2-1 better. Germline values: CDR1 MNHEY, CDR2 SMNVEV (reference sequence). This CDR3 is built from 15 residues. The CDR3: CASAGLSGKSYEQFF. The CDR3 DNA is TGTGCCAGCGCGGGACTTAGCGGGAAATCCTACGAGCAGTTCTTC.

The table lists this clonotype with a few counts. The genes are TRBV6-1 and TRBJ2-3, with TRBD1 matching 8 bases. Per the germline V gene, CDR1 is MNHNS and CDR2 is SASEGT. Germline trimming cut 6 bases from V and 2 bases from J; bases unmatched to any gene: 13. The length of the CDR3 is 17 residues. CDR3 region: CASSFLWTGIDTDTQYF. CDR3 DNA: TGTGCCAGCAGCTTCCTTTGGACAGGGATTGACACAGATACGCAGTATTTT.

This clonotype was detected only a few times. The rearrangement links TRBV6-1 to TRBJ1-2; D is unresolved. This CDR3 comprises 14 residues. V was clipped by 4 bases and J by 3 bases, with 12 bases between them. Germline assignment: CDR1 MNHNS and CDR2 SASEGT. Here the CDR3 DNA reads TGTGCCAGCAGTGCGGTGATAGTGGACTATGGCTACACCTTC. Translated: CASSAVIVDYGYTF.

This clonotype has only a few counts. This chain uses TRBV5-1 with TRBJ2-5, with a weak D call TRBD1 (8 bases). V was pared by 0 bases and J by 5 bases, with 11 bases between. This CDR3 region has 14 residues. CDR1 SGHRS and CDR2 YFSETQ come from the germline V gene. The CDR3 nucleotides are TGCGCCAGCAGCTTGGAACAGGGGGGGGAGACCCAGTACTTC. Amino acids: CASSLEQGGETQYF. Together with reference TRBV5-1 and TRBJ2-5, the CDR3 gives the full variable domain: KAGVTQTPRYLIKTRGQQVTLSCSPISGHRSVSWYQQTPGQGLQFLFEYFSETQRNKGNFPGRFSGRQFSNSRSEMNVSTLELGDSALYLCASSLEQGGETQYFGPGTRLLVL.

The genes are TRBV25-1 and TRBJ1-2; D possibly corresponds to TRBD1 (6 bases). The germline V gene has CDR1 MGHDK and CDR2 SYGVNS. V was shortened by 1 base and J by 4 bases, with 13 bases between the two germline ends. The CDR3 has 15 amino acids. The CDR3, as DNA: TGTGCCAGCAGTGAATTTGGGGGCGGGCCCTATGGCTACACCTTC. Translated: CASSEFGGGPYGYTF.

The J gene is TRBJ1-2, the V gene TRBV3-1; TRBD1 might be the D (6 bases). V lost 0 bases and J 4 bases, leaving 9 bases between the germline ends. Germline assignment: CDR1 LGHDT and CDR2 YNNKEL (reference sequence). This CDR3 is built from 14 residues. CDR3 bases: TGTGCCAGCAGCCAAGATGGACAGCTCTATGGCTACACCTTC. It encodes CASSQDGQLYGYTF.

This clonotype has a count of ten or more. V and J are TRBV20-1 and TRBJ2-1; 7 bases fit TRBD2. V lost 4 bases and J lost 6; bases outside the gene matches: 9. The CDR3 sequence is 14 residues long. Germline CDR1 is DFQATT and CDR2 is SNEGSKA (reference sequence). CDR3 region: CSAKGGSIGNEQFF. The CDR3 DNA follows: TGCAGTGCTAAAGGCGGGAGTATCGGCAATGAGCAGTTCTTC.

In this sample, this clonotype turned up many times. The chain joins TRBV6-2 or TRBV6-3 to TRBJ2-7; D is possibly TRBD1 (5 bases). CDR1 and CDR2 from the germline V gene are MNHEY and SVGEGT. V was trimmed by 7 bases and J by 4 bases, leaving 20 bases between them. This CDR3 is 15 amino acids long. In DNA, the CDR3 is TGTGCCAGCAACCACGCCTGGGGCATGTTTTACGAGCAGTACTTC. This codes for CASNHAWGMFYEQYF.

This clonotype has more than one count but fewer than ten. The chain combines TRBV3-1 with TRBJ2-1; D is undetermined. Germline V lookup: CDR1 LGHDT, CDR2 YNNKEL (reference sequence). The CDR3 has 13 residues. V lost 1 base, J lost 10 bases, and 11 bases lay in between. This chain's CDR3 is CASSQVVSGEQFF. The CDR3, as DNA: TGTGCCAGCAGCCAAGTTGTGAGTGGCGAGCAGTTCTTC.

Many counts were recorded for this clonotype. V is TRBV6-1 and J is TRBJ2-7, with unresolved D. The length of the CDR3 is 15 residues. Germline CDR1 is MNHNS and CDR2 is SASEGT. V was trimmed by 3 bases and J by 3 bases, leaving 15 bases between them. The CDR3 DNA reads as TGTGCCAGCAGTGACATGACAAACCAGCACTACGAGCAGTACTTC. It codes for CASSDMTNQHYEQYF.

This clonotype was picked up many times. This rearrangement joins TRBV7-3 to TRBJ1-1; D is uncertain. The V end was cut by 1 base, the J end by 1 base, with 10 bases between. Germline CDR1 SGHTA, CDR2 FQGTGA. This CDR3 has 15 amino acids. CDR3 residues: CASSLNGRENTEAFF. The CDR3, as DNA: TGTGCCAGCAGCTTAAACGGACGGGAGAACACTGAAGCTTTCTTT.

This clonotype was seen only a few times. The gene calls are TRBV13 and TRBJ2-4, with 7 bases that match TRBD1. The CDR3 runs 16 residues. CDR1 is PRHDT, CDR2 FYEKMQ, per germline (reference sequence). V gave up 4 bases and J gave up 7 bases; unmatched junction bases: 13. The CDR3 sequence is CASSSTPGQKANIQYF. The CDR3, as DNA: TGTGCCAGCAGCTCCACCCCGGGACAGAAAGCCAACATTCAGTACTTC.

The chain combines TRBV4-1 with TRBJ2-7; possible D gene TRBD2, 6 bases. There are 16 residues in the CDR3. In germline, CDR1 is MGHRA, CDR2 YSYEKL. The ends were cut back, 3 bases at V and 0 bases at J, with 15 bases in the middle. CDR3 in DNA: TGCGCCAGCAGCCACCCCGGGACTGAAAGCTCCTACGAGCAGTACTTC. Amino acid sequence: CASSHPGTESSYEQYF.

This clonotype was recorded a few times. A read error may account for a junction end that differs from germline. The chain combines TRBV7-7 with TRBJ2-5, with TRBD2 matching 7 bases. Germline CDR1 is SSHAT and CDR2 is FNYEAQ (reference sequence). The CDR3 spans 17 residues. CDR3 residues: CASSLREVARSAETQYF. The CDR3, as DNA: TGTGCTAGCAGCTTACGGGAGGTGGCCCGCTCGGCGGAGACCCAGTACTTC.

This chain links TRBV5-1 with TRBJ1-1; D not resolved. V was cut by 1 base and J by 4 bases, with 8 bases left in between. Germline CDR1 and CDR2: SGHRS and YFSETQ. The length of the CDR3 is 13 residues. CDR3 sequence reads: CASSLYGVTEAFF. The CDR3 coding sequence is TGCGCCAGCAGCTTGTACGGGGTCACTGAAGCTTTCTTT.

This clonotype was counted at least ten times. This chain joins TRBV27 and TRBJ2-2; TRBD1 matches at 7 bases. The CDR3 is made up of 14 amino acids. J gave up 1 base and V 7 bases, and 3 bases lay outside the gene matches. Germline V gene sequence: CDR1 MNHEY, CDR2 SMNVEV (reference sequence). The CDR3 sequence is CASTGTENTGELFF. The CDR3, as DNA: TGTGCCAGCACCGGGACAGAGAACACCGGGGAGCTGTTTTTT.

The sample holds a few counts of this clonotype. This rearrangement joins TRBV20-1 to TRBJ2-1, with D perhaps matching TRBD1 (5 bases). The length of the CDR3 is 14 residues. From germline, CDR1 is DFQATT and CDR2 SNEGSKA (reference sequence). Trimming removed 8 bases at V and 6 bases at J, with 20 bases between. CDR3 nucleotide sequence: TGCAGTCCATCAGAACAGGTGTCGTCCAATGAGCAGTTCTTC. Encoded protein: CSPSEQVSSNEQFF.

This clonotype was observed a handful of times. This chain joins TRBV10-3 and TRBJ2-1; possibly TRBD1 or TRBD2 for D (6 bases each). Germline values: CDR1 ENHRY, CDR2 SYGVKD. V was shortened by 4 bases and J by 6 bases, with 13 bases between the two germline ends. This CDR3 has 14 amino acids. The CDR3 region has the DNA TGTGCCATCAGTGGGGGGGCGGGTGCCAATGAGCAGTTCTTC. Translating gives CAISGGAGANEQFF.

This clonotype was picked up many times. This chain uses TRBV20-1 with TRBJ2-7; no clear D. Per the germline V gene, CDR1 is DFQATT and CDR2 is SNEGSKA (reference sequence). CDR3 size: 10 residues. The germline V and J ends were trimmed by 5 bases and 6 bases, with 8 bases remaining between them. The CDR3 is CSAGGLEQYF. In DNA form, the CDR3 reads TGCAGTGCTGGTGGTCTCGAGCAGTACTTC.

This clonotype has just a few counts. The chain couples TRBV4-1 to TRBJ2-5; 14 bases align to TRBD2. V shed 4 bases, J shed 5 bases, and the junction held 6 bases outside the gene matches. Germline CDR1 is MGHRA and CDR2 is YSYEKL. The CDR3 is 16 residues long. CDR3 in DNA: TGCGCCAGCAGCCCGGGACTAGCGGGAGTTGGTGAGACCCAGTACTTC. Amino acids: CASSPGLAGVGETQYF.

To note about this clonotype: At one end the junction does not follow the germline gene, possibly because of a read error. V and J are TRBV7-2 and TRBJ1-5; the match to TRBD1 covers 8 bases. The CDR3 runs 14 residues. Germline-derived CDR1 and CDR2 are SGHTA and FQGNSA. CDR3 bases: TGTGCCAACAGCCTGCTCAGGGGGCCTCAGCCCCAGCATTTT. It codes for CANSLLRGPQPQHF.